The clone carrying this TCR beta chain came up a few times. It was cDNA, reverse transcribed from extracted RNA, that served as the sequencing template. Here immunoSEQ multiplex PCR was the method, and the copy in TCRdb shows in-frame clones only, minus some. The sample consists of tens of thousands of clones, under 60% of them appearing once. Documented treatment: oral pan-JAK inhibitor, 5-10 mg twice daily. Alopecia areata patients gave lesional scalp punch biopsies and peripheral blood samples. CDR1 and CDR2 (germline): SQVTM, ANQGSEA. The CDR3 spans 11 residues. V was clipped by 1 base and J by 3 bases, with 4 bases between them. This sample was taken from a study of CD8+ T cells in alopecia areata.

V usage is TRBV29-1 and J usage is TRBJ2-7; D unclear. The TCR was taken from a human donor with alopecia areata. The material sequenced was CD8+ T cells sorted from blood, taken at roughly week 36, from a patient treated with tofacitinib. In DNA, the CDR3 is TGCAGCGTTGAAGCGGACTACGAGCAGTACTTC. Its translation is CSVEADYEQYF.